Following are 4 T cell receptor beta chains from one sample sequenced in a study of cytomegalovirus exposure and HLA in healthy donors. Primers for the PCR totalled 60 Vbeta and 13 Jbeta. Measured with immunoSEQ multiplex PCR; TCRdb has only the in-frame clones, and not every one. The repertoire includes some 90,000 clones, 60% to 80% of them detected once, and roughly 25% sits in the top ten. Sequencing was performed on PBMCs. These receptor sequences come from a woman in her forties or fifties in good health and CMV-seropositive.

The CDR3 DNA follows: TGTGCCAGCAGCCCAGGAGATACGCAGTATTTT. Translating gives CASSPGDTQYF. The genes are TRBV5-5 and TRBJ2-3; D is unresolved. Trimming removed 4 bases from V and 5 bases from J, with 5 bases in between. The CDR3 is 11 amino acids. Per germline, CDR1 SGHKS and CDR2 YYEKEE (reference sequence).

V gene TRBV27 combines with J gene TRBJ2-1; a possible D gene is TRBD2 (5 bases). The CDR3 consists of 12 residues. Trimming shortened V by 3 bases and J by 10 bases, and 10 bases separated the two germline ends. Germline CDR1 is MNHEY and CDR2 is SMNVEV (reference sequence). The CDR3 here is CASSFSASEQFF. Here the CDR3 DNA reads TGTGCCAGCAGTTTTAGCGCCTCAGAGCAGTTCTTC.

The chain combines TRBV5-1 with TRBJ1-2; TRBD1 might be the D (6 bases). The V gene lost 0 bases and the J gene lost 4 bases, with 10 bases spanning the gap. Germline CDR1 is SGHRS and CDR2 is YFSETQ. The CDR3 sequence is 14 residues long. The CDR3 DNA reads as TGCGCCAGCAGCTTGGGGGCAGGGGTCTATGGCTACACCTTC. Protein product: CASSLGAGVYGYTF.

This clone was seen just once. The chain uses TRBV2 and TRBJ1-5, with TRBD1 matching 10 bases. The CDR3 sequence is 16 residues long. CDR1 and CDR2 (germline): SNHLY, FYNNEI. The junction had 3 bases not matched to a gene; V was cut back by 0 bases and J by 4 bases. The CDR3 region is CASSEARQGANQPQHF. CDR3 sequence (DNA): TGTGCCAGCAGTGAAGCGCGACAGGGGGCGAATCAGCCCCAGCATTTT.